A selection of T cell receptor beta chains follows, all from one sample in a study of blood T cell repertoires in COVID-19. The method was immunoSEQ multiplex PCR; TCRdb's version includes in-frame clones alone and lacks a portion of them. The data hold 200,000 to 250,000 clones, with roughly 84% observed a single time. Sequenced: peripheral blood. These receptors were obtained from a woman older than 75 with COVID-19, enrolled during active disease. The CDR3 runs from the conserved cysteine through the conserved F or W. Each record gives: D gene, J gene, clone size, V gene, CDR3 protein, CDR3 DNA. D genes are given only for firm matches. A row's size may be missing; if present it is once, few, many or a size class.

D: TRBD1; J: TRBJ1-5; size: .; V: TRBV10-3; CDR3: CATSGTADNQPQHF; DNA: TGTGCCACCTCCGGGACAGCGGACAATCAGCCCCAGCATTTT
D: .; J: TRBJ1-2; size: .; V: TRBV3-1/TRBV3-2; CDR3: CASSRSQGFYGYTF; DNA: TGTGCCAGCAGCCGGTCACAGGGCTTCTATGGCTACACCTTC
D: TRBD1; J: TRBJ1-1; size: .; V: TRBV5-1; CDR3: CASSRGPGNTEAFF; DNA: TGCGCCAGCAGTAGGGGGCCGGGGAACACTGAAGCTTTCTTT
D: .; J: TRBJ1-6; size: few; V: TRBV14; CDR3: CASSHRLPGSGGSPLHF; DNA: TGTGCCAGCAGCCACAGACTCCCGGGGTCCGGAGGATCACCCCTCCACTTT
D: TRBD1; J: TRBJ1-1; size: .; V: TRBV3-1/TRBV3-2; CDR3: CASSPQQGAAEAFF; DNA: TGTGCCAGCAGCCCTCAACAGGGGGCGGCTGAAGCTTTCTTT
D: .; J: TRBJ2-7; size: .; V: TRBV28; CDR3: CASTGRAPYEQYF; DNA: TGTGCCAGCACTGGCAGGGCCCCCTACGAGCAGTACTTC
D: .; J: TRBJ1-6; size: few; V: TRBV7-9; CDR3: CASTWDTTNSPLHF; DNA: TGTGCCAGCACCTGGGACACGACTAATTCACCCCTCCACTTT
D: .; J: TRBJ1-5; size: few; V: TRBV6-1; CDR3: CASSEGQFYGQPQHF; DNA: TGTGCCAGCAGTGAAGGACAGTTTTATGGTCAGCCCCAGCATTTT
D: .; J: TRBJ2-7; size: few; V: TRBV30; CDR3: CAWNQGRSAHEQYF; DNA: TGTGCCTGGAACCAGGGAAGGTCAGCCCACGAGCAGTACTTC
D: TRBD1; J: TRBJ1-2; size: .; V: TRBV5-1; CDR3: CASSRDRGHYTF; DNA: TGCGCCAGCAGCCGGGACAGGGGGCACTACACCTTC
D: TRBD2; J: TRBJ2-2; size: .; V: TRBV5-1; CDR3: CASSLPAGGAGELFF; DNA: TGCGCCAGCAGCTTGCCAGCGGGGGGCGCCGGGGAGCTGTTTTTT
D: .; J: TRBJ2-7; size: .; V: TRBV6-5; CDR3: CASTPVYIPSYEQYF; DNA: TGTGCCAGCACCCCCGTGTACATCCCCTCCTACGAGCAGTACTTC
D: TRBD1; J: TRBJ1-2; size: once; V: TRBV3-1/TRBV3-2; CDR3: CASSPLLGQTGGYTF; DNA: TGTGCCAGCAGCCCCTTGCTGGGACAGACCGGTGGCTACACCTTC
D: .; J: TRBJ2-3; size: .; V: TRBV6-2/TRBV6-3; CDR3: CASSSLSDTQYF; DNA: TGTGCCAGCAGTTCCTTGTCAGATACGCAGTATTTT